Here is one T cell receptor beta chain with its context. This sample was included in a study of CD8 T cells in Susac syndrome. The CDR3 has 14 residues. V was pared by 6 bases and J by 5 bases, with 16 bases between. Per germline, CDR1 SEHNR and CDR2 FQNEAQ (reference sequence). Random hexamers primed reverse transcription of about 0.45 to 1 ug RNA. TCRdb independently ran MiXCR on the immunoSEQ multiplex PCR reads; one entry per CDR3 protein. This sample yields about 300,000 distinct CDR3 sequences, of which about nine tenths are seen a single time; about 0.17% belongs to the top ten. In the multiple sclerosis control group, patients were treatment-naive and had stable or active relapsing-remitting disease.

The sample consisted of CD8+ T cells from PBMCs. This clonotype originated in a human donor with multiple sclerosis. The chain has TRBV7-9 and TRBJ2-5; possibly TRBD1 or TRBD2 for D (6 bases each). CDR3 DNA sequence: TGTGCCAGCAGTCGCCCGGGGGCTGGGGAGACCCAGTACTTC. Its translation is CASSRPGAGETQYF.